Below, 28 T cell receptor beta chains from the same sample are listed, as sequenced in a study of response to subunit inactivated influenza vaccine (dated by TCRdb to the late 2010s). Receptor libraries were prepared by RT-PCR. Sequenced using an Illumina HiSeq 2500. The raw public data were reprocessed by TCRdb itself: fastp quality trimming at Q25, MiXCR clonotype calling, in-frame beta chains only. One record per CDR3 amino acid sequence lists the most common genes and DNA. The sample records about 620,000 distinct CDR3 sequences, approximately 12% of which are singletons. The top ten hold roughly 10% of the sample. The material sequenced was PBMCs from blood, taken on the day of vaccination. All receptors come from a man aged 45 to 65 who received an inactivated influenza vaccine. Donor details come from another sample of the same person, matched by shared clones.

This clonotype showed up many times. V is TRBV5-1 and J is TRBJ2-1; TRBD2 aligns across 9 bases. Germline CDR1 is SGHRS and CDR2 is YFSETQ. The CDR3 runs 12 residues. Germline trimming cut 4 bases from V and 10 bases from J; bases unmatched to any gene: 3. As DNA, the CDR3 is TGCGCCAGCAGCAAGACTAGCGGCGAGCAGTTCTTC. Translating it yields CASSKTSGEQFF.

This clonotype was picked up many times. CDR3 nucleotides: TGTGCCAGCAGTCAGGACTATAAAGAGACCCAGTACTTC. It encodes CASSQDYKETQYF. This chain uses TRBV12-3 or TRBV12-4 with TRBJ2-5; D is possibly TRBD2 (6 bases). The V end lost 5 bases, the J end lost 3 bases, and 10 bases lay between the germline ends. The CDR3 has 13 residues.

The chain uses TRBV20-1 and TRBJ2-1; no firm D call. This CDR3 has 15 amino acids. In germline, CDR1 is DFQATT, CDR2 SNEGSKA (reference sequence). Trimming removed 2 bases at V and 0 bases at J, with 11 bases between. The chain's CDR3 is CSARPYYHSYNEQFF. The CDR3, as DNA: TGCAGTGCTAGACCCTATTATCACTCCTACAATGAGCAGTTCTTC.

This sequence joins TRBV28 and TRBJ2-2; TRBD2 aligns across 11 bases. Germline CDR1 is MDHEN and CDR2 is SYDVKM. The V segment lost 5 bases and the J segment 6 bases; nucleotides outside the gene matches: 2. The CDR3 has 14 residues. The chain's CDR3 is CASSTSGSAGELFF. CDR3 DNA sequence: TGTGCCAGCAGTACTAGCGGGAGTGCCGGGGAGCTGTTTTTT.

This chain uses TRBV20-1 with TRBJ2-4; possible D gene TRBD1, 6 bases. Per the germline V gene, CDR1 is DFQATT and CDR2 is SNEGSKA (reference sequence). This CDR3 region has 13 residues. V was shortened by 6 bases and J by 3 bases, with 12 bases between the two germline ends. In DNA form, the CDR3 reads TGCAGTGCCGTCAGGGGTAACAAAAACATTCAGTACTTC. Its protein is CSAVRGNKNIQYF.

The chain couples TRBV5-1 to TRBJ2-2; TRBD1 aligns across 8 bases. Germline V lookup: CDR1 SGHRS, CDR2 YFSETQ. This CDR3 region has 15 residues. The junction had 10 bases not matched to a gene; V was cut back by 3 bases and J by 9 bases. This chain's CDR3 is CASSSGQGPHRELFF. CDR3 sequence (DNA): TGCGCCAGCAGCTCAGGACAGGGCCCTCACCGGGAGCTGTTTTTT.

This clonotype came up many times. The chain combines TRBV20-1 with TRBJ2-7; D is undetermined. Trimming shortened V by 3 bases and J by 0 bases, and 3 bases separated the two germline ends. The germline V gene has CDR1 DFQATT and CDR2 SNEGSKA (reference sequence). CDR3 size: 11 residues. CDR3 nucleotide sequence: TGCAGTGCTAGGGACTCCTACGAGCAGTACTTC. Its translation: CSARDSYEQYF.

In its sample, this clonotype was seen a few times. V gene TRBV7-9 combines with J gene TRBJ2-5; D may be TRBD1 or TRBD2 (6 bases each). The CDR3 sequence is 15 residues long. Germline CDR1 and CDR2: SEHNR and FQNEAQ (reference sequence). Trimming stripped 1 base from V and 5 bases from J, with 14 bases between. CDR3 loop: CASSLDGGVLETQYF. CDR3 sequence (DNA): TGTGCCAGCAGCTTAGACGGGGGCGTCTTGGAGACCCAGTACTTC. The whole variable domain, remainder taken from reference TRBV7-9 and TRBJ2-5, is DTGVSQNPRHKITKRGQNVTFRCDPISEHNRLYWYRQTLGQGPEFLTYFQNEAQLEKSRLLSDRFSAERPKGSFSTLEIQRTEQGDSAMYLCASSLDGGVLETQYFGPGTRLLVL.

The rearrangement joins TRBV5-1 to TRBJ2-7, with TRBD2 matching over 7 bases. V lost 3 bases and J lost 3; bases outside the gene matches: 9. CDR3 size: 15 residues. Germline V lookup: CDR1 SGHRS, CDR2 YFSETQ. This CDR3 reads CASSSTGGSNYEQYF. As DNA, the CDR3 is TGCGCCAGCAGCTCGACCGGCGGGAGTAACTACGAGCAGTACTTC. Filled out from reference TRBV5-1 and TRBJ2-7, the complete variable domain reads KAGVTQTPRYLIKTRGQQVTLSCSPISGHRSVSWYQQTPGQGLQFLFEYFSETQRNKGNFPGRFSGRQFSNSRSEMNVSTLELGDSALYLCASSSTGGSNYEQYFGPGTRLTVT.

The CDR3 protein is CASSAPAQNTGETQYF. Written as DNA, the CDR3 is TGTGCCAGCAGTGCGCCCGCCCAGAACACGGGGGAGACCCAGTACTTC. The chain couples TRBV6-2 or TRBV6-3 to TRBJ2-5; D possibly corresponds to TRBD2 (5 bases). Trimming took 5 bases from V and 5 from J, leaving 21 bases between them. This CDR3 is 16 amino acids long. From germline, CDR1 is MNHEY and CDR2 SVGEGT.

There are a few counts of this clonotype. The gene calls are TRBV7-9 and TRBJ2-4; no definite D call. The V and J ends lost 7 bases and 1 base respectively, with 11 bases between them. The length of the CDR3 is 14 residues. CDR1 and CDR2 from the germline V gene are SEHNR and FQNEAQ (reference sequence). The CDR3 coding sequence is TGTGCCAGCAACCAGGCCGGGGCCAAAAACATTCAGTACTTC. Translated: CASNQAGAKNIQYF.

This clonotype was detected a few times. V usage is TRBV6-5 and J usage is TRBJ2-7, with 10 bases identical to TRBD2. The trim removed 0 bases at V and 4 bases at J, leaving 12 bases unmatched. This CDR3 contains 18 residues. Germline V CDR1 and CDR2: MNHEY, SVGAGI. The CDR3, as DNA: TGTGCCAGCAGTTACTCGACCGCCCTTAGCGGGAGGTTATACGAGCAGTACTTC. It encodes CASSYSTALSGRLYEQYF.

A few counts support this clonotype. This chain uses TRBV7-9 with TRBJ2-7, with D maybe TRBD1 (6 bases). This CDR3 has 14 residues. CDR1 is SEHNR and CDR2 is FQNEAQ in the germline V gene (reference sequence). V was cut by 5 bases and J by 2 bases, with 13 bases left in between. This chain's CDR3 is CASSIRDKPYEQYF. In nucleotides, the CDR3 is TGTGCCAGCAGCATCCGGGACAAACCCTACGAGCAGTACTTC.

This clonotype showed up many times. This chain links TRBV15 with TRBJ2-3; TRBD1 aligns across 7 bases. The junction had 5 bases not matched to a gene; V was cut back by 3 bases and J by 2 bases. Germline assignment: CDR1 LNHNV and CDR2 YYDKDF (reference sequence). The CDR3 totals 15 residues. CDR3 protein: CATSSRGQSTDTQYF. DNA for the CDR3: TGTGCCACCAGCAGCCGGGGACAGTCCACAGATACGCAGTATTTT.

As DNA, the CDR3 is TGTGCCAGCAGCCAGACTGTTCGGGGCGAGCAGTACTTC. This codes for CASSQTVRGEQYF. This chain joins TRBV3-1 and TRBJ2-7; D possibly corresponds to TRBD2 (5 bases). Germline lookup yields CDR1 LGHDT and CDR2 YNNKEL (reference sequence). The CDR3 has 13 amino acids. The V end lost 3 bases, the J end lost 6 bases, and 12 bases lay between the germline ends.

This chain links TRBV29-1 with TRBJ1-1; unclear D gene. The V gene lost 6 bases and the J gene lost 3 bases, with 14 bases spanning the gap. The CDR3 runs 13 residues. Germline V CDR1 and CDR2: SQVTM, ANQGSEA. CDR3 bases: TGCAGCGTGAAACAGCAAGGGTACACTGAAGCTTTCTTT. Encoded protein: CSVKQQGYTEAFF. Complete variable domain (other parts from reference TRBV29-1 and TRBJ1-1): SAVISQKPSRDICQRGTSLTIQCQVDSQVTMMFWYRQQPGQSLTLIATANQGSEATYESGFVIDKFPISRPNLTFSTLTVSNMSPEDSSIYLCSVKQQGYTEAFFGQGTRLTVV.

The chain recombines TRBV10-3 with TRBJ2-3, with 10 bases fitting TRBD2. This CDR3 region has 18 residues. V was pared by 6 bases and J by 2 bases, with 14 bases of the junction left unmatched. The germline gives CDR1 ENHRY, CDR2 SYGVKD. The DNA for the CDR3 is TGTGCCATCAGCGGAGGGGCTAGCGGGGGCTACAACACAGATACGCAGTATTTT. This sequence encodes CAISGGASGGYNTDTQYF.

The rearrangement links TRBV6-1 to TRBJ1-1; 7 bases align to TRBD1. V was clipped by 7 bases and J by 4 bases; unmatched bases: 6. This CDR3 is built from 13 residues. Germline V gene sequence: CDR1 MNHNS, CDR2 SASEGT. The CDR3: CASMRTGSTEAFF. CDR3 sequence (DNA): TGTGCCAGCATGAGGACAGGTTCCACTGAAGCTTTCTTT.

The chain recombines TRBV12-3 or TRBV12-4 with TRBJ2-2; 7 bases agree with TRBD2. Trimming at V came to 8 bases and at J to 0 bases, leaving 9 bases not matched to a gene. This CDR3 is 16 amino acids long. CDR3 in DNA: TGTGCCAGCCAAGCGGGCGGACTAGCGAACACCGGGGAGCTGTTTTTT. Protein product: CASQAGGLANTGELFF.

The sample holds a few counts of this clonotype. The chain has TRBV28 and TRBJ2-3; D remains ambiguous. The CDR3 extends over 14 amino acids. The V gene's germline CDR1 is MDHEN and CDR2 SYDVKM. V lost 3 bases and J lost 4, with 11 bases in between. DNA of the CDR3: TGTGCCAGCAGTTTGATCCGGATGGCAGATACGCAGTATTTT. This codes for CASSLIRMADTQYF.

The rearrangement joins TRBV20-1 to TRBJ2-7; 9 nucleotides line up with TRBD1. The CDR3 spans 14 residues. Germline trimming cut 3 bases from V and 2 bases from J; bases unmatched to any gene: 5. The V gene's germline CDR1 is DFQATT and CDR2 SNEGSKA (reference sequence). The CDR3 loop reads CSARKGQGPYEQYF. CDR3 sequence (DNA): TGCAGTGCTAGGAAGGGACAGGGCCCCTACGAGCAGTACTTC.

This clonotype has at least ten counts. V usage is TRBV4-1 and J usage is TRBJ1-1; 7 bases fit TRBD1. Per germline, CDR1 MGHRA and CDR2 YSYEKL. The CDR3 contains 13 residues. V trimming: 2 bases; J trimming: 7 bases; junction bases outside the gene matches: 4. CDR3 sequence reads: CASSQTTGREAFF. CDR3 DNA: TGCGCCAGCAGCCAAACGACAGGGCGTGAAGCTTTCTTT.

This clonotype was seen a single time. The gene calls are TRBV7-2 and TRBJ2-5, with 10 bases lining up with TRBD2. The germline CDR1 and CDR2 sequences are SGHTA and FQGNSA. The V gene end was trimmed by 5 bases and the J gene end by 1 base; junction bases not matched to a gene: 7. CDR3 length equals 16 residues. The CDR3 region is CASSRTSGTIQETQYF. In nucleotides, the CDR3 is TGTGCCAGCAGCCGAACTAGCGGGACAATCCAAGAGACCCAGTACTTC.

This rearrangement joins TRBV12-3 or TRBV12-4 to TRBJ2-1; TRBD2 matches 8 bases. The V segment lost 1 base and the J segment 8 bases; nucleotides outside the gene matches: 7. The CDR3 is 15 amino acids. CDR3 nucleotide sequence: TGTGCCAGCAGTTTAGGCGGGAGGTCTGACCATGAGCAGTTCTTC. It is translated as CASSLGGRSDHEQFF.

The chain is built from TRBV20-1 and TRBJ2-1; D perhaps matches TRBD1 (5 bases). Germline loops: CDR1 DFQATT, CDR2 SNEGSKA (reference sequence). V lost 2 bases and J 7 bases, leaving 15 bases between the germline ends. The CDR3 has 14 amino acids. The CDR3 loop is CSARRQGSQNEQFF. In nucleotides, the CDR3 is TGCAGTGCTAGAAGGCAGGGTTCTCAGAATGAGCAGTTCTTC.

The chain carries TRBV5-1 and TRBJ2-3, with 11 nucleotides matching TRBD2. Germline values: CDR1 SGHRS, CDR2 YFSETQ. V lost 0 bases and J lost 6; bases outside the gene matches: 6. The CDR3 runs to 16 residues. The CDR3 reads CASSLAAASGGDTQYF. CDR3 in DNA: TGCGCCAGCAGCTTGGCCGCGGCTAGCGGGGGGGATACGCAGTATTTT.

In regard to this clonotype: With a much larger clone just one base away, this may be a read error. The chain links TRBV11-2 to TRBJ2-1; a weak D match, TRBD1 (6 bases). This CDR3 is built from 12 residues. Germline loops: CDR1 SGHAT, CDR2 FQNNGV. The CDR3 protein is CASSLTGNEQLF. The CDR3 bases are TGTGCCAGCAGCTTAACAGGGAACGAGCAGCTCTTC.

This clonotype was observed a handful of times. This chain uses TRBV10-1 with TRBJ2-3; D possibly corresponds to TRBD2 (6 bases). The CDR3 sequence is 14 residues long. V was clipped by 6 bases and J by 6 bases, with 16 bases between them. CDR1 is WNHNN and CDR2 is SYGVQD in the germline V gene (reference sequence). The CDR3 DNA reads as TGCGCCAGCAGCCGGGAGCACTTAGACGATACGCAGTATTTT. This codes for CASSREHLDDTQYF.